This record looks at one T cell receptor (beta chain) sequence and its context. The sample comes from a study of blood T cell repertoires in COVID-19. Study information: Acute and convalescent COVID-19 samples came from the United States, Italy and Spain. T cells, B-cell-depleted T cells, or PBMCs supplied cDNA or gDNA.

Authors' processing steps: For nucleated cells, counts were estimated from reference gene primer amplification. Generated by immunoSEQ multiplex PCR, the TCRdb table keeps only in-frame clones and is missing some. That table gives V, J and clone size, and the DNA gave D and trimming. The sample includes some 31,000 clones, 90% seen only once; the top ten take about 1.6%. The CDR3 runs to 13 residues. Trimming shortened V by 3 bases and J by 6 bases, and 9 bases separated the two germline ends. This chain uses TRBV12-3 or TRBV12-4 with TRBJ1-5; no clear D gene. What was sequenced was peripheral blood. The sequence was obtained from a man in his 60s with active COVID-19. CDR3 nucleotides: TGTGCCAGCAGTTTCTCGGTCGGTCAGCCCCAGCATTTT. It is translated as CASSFSVGQPQHF.